These 14 T cell receptor beta chains were all obtained from the same sample, sequenced in a study of cytomegalovirus exposure and HLA in healthy donors. The PCR was carried out with 60 Vbeta primers and 13 Jbeta primers. The protocol was immunoSEQ multiplex PCR, while the TCRdb copy is restricted to in-frame clones and leaves out a portion. The data contain over 200,000 clones, more than 85% of them seen just once; the ten biggest clones take up over 0.95%. The sample taken for sequencing was PBMCs. These receptors were collected from a woman younger than 30 in good health and CMV-seronegative.

The chain has TRBV7-8 and TRBJ1-1; TRBD1 is a possible D gene (6 bases). CDR1 SGHVS and CDR2 FQNEAQ come from the germline V gene. Deletions cut 6 bases from V and 2 bases from J, with 31 bases between. The CDR3 is made up of 20 amino acids. CDR3 in amino acids: CASRTWGQGRLVSLNTEAFF. The CDR3 DNA is TGTGCCAGCAGGACATGGGGGCAGGGAAGGTTGGTCAGTCTAAACACTGAAGCTTTCTTT.

The V call is TRBV27, the J call TRBJ2-1, with D possibly TRBD1 on 6 matching bases. The CDR3 length is 15 residues. Trimming stripped 3 bases from V and 0 bases from J, with 9 bases between. Germline assignment: CDR1 MNHEY and CDR2 SMNVEV (reference sequence). CDR3 residues: CASSLTGPSYNEQFF. CDR3 nucleotides: TGTGCCAGCAGTTTGACAGGTCCCTCCTACAATGAGCAGTTCTTC.

The chain combines TRBV4-3 with TRBJ1-1; maybe TRBD1 (5 bases). CDR1 LGHNA and CDR2 YSLEER come from the germline V gene. CDR3 length: 15 amino acids. V lost 2 bases and J 0 bases, leaving 10 bases between the germline ends. Here the CDR3 DNA reads TGCGCCAGCAGCCAACAGGACACATTGAACACTGAAGCTTTCTTT. Residues: CASSQQDTLNTEAFF.

The chain links TRBV30 to TRBJ2-6; a weak D match, TRBD1 (6 bases). V lost 1 base, J lost 0 bases, and 13 bases lay in between. This CDR3 has 17 residues. The germline gives CDR1 GTSNPN, CDR2 SVGIG (reference sequence). CDR3 DNA: TGTGCCTGGAGTGGTAACAGGGTTAGCTCTGGGGCCAACGTCCTGACTTTC. Its protein product is CAWSGNRVSSGANVLTF.

The chain employs TRBV12-5 and TRBJ2-7, with 7 bases fitting TRBD1. Germline-derived CDR1 and CDR2 are LGHNT and FRNRAP. Losses at the gene ends were 1 base for V and 6 bases for J; bases not matched to a gene: 9. The CDR3 contains 15 residues. CDR3 residues: CASGLDRGQPSEQYF. The CDR3 region has the DNA TGTGCTAGTGGTTTGGATAGGGGACAGCCTTCCGAGCAGTACTTC.

The rearrangement uses TRBV23-1 and TRBJ1-5, with TRBD1 matching over 8 bases. TRBV23-1 belongs to the ORF category, with a function that is uncertain. The CDR3 sequence is 15 residues long. V shed 7 bases and J 6 bases; nucleotides not matched to a gene: 11. CDR3 DNA sequence: TGCGCCAGCATTCCGGACAGGGTGGAGAGTCAGCCCCAGCATTTT. This gives the protein CASIPDRVESQPQHF.

The chain couples TRBV7-9 to TRBJ1-2; TRBD1 matches 11 bases. The CDR3 extends over 12 amino acids. Germline trimming cut 4 bases from V and 8 bases from J; bases unmatched to any gene: 0. From germline, CDR1 is SEHNR and CDR2 FQNEAQ (reference sequence). The CDR3 sequence: CASSWTGGGYTF. The DNA of the CDR3 is TGTGCCAGCAGCTGGACAGGGGGCGGCTACACCTTC.

This chain connects TRBV29-1 to TRBJ1-4, with 9 nucleotides matching TRBD1. The junction had 17 bases not matched to a gene; V was cut back by 6 bases and J by 3 bases. In germline, CDR1 is SQVTM, CDR2 ANQGSEA. This CDR3 spans 18 amino acids. The CDR3 DNA sequence: TGCAGCGTCGTGCCCTTACCGGGACAGGGCAAAGCTAATGAAAAACTGTTTTTT. Translated, it gives CSVVPLPGQGKANEKLFF.

The chain couples TRBV5-1 to TRBJ1-6, with 7 bases matching TRBD1. CDR3 length: 15 amino acids. The germline CDR1 and CDR2 sequences are SGHRS and YFSETQ. V lost 4 bases to trimming and J lost 6 bases; unmatched junction nucleotides: 7. The CDR3 DNA follows: TGCGCCAGCAGCCTAGGGACAGCTAGTAATTCACCCCTCCACTTT. Translated, it gives CASSLGTASNSPLHF.

CDR3 sequence reads: CASSKGTGLTAGYTF. The CDR3 bases are TGTGCCAGTAGTAAGGGGACAGGCCTCACCGCTGGCTACACCTTC. J is TRBJ1-2 and V is TRBV19, with 8 bases lining up with TRBD1. Germline loops: CDR1 LNHDA, CDR2 SQIVND (reference sequence). J lost 7 bases, V lost 4 bases, and 11 bases had no gene match. The CDR3 length is 15 residues.

The V and J genes are TRBV27 and TRBJ2-3, with 10 bases identical to TRBD2. Germline CDR1 is MNHEY and CDR2 is SMNVEV (reference sequence). This CDR3 region has 15 residues. V lost 2 bases to trimming and J lost 4 bases; unmatched junction nucleotides: 3. The CDR3 DNA follows: TGTGCCAGCAGTTTACCTAGCGGGAGTGCAGATACGCAGTATTTT. Its protein product is CASSLPSGSADTQYF.

V and J are TRBV4-2 and TRBJ1-1, with 8 bases aligning to TRBD1. V shed 4 bases and J 1 base; nucleotides not matched to a gene: 5. The CDR3 is made up of 15 amino acids. Germline values: CDR1 LGHNA, CDR2 YNFKEQ. The CDR3 DNA follows: TGTGCCAGCAGCCCTAGGGACAGGTCGAACACTGAAGCTTTCTTT. Residues: CASSPRDRSNTEAFF.

V usage is TRBV11-2 and J usage is TRBJ2-1; the match to TRBD1 covers 8 bases. This CDR3 region has 15 residues. Germline assignment: CDR1 SGHAT and CDR2 FQNNGV. Trimming removed 5 bases from V and 6 bases from J; junction bases left unmatched: 9. DNA of the CDR3: TGTGCCAGCAGCCAACAGGGGGACAAAGGCAATGAGCAGTTCTTC. It encodes CASSQQGDKGNEQFF.

This chain joins TRBV7-9 and TRBJ2-5, with D possibly matching TRBD2 (5 bases). CDR3 length: 13 residues. Trimming removed 7 bases from V and 0 bases from J, with 9 bases in between. The germline V gene encodes CDR1 SEHNR and CDR2 FQNEAQ (reference sequence). CDR3 sequence reads: CASTHGNQETQYF. The CDR3 DNA sequence: TGTGCCAGCACTCACGGGAACCAAGAGACCCAGTACTTC.